The 6 T cell receptor beta chains given below trace back to one sample, sequenced in a study of blood T cell repertoires in COVID-19. Assay: immunoSEQ multiplex PCR; the TCRdb copy retains only in-frame clones and omits some. The sample lists approximately 260,000 clones, 89% occurring once. What was sequenced was peripheral blood. These receptors were taken from a woman aged 35 to 49 who had recovered from COVID-19.

This clone was found once. The V call is TRBV11-3, the J call TRBJ2-1; maybe TRBD2 (5 bases). There are 15 residues in the CDR3. CDR1 and CDR2 (germline): SGHNT, YENEEA. V was trimmed by 5 bases and J by 9 bases, leaving 20 bases between them. DNA for the CDR3: TGTGCCAGCAGCCAGATCGGGCTAGCTGGCGGTGAGCAGTTCTTC. This translates into CASSQIGLAGGEQFF.

The genes are TRBV19 and TRBJ1-2; D possibly corresponds to TRBD1 (6 bases). CDR1 is LNHDA, CDR2 SQIVND, per germline (reference sequence). This CDR3 has 13 residues. V was pared by 6 bases and J by 4 bases, with 12 bases between. CDR3 protein: CASRAGTLYGYTF. Written as DNA, the CDR3 is TGTGCCAGTAGGGCCGGGACACTCTATGGCTACACCTTC.

This chain links TRBV18 with TRBJ2-5; no firm D call. Per the germline V gene, CDR1 is KGHSH and CDR2 is LQKENI. There are 15 residues in the CDR3. Trimming removed 3 bases from V and 1 base from J, with 12 bases in between. CDR3 nucleotide sequence: TGTGCCAGCTCACCCCGTATATCCCTCCAAGAGACCCAGTACTTC. Translating it yields CASSPRISLQETQYF.

This chain joins TRBV10-3 and TRBJ2-5, with 9 bases matching TRBD2. Germline lookup yields CDR1 ENHRY and CDR2 SYGVKD. J gave up 4 bases and V 10 bases, and 7 bases lay outside the gene matches. The CDR3 sequence is 13 residues long. The CDR3 reads CATLSGGGETQYF. The CDR3 DNA reads TGTGCCACACTTAGCGGGGGTGGAGAGACCCAGTACTTC.

This clone turned up a few times. This rearrangement joins TRBV28 to TRBJ1-5, with 7 bases fitting TRBD1. Losses at the gene ends were 5 bases for V and 6 bases for J; bases not matched to a gene: 10. CDR1 is MDHEN and CDR2 is SYDVKM in the germline V gene. The CDR3 runs 15 residues. The CDR3 loop is CASSTRGQGGQPQHF. Written as DNA, the CDR3 is TGTGCCAGCAGTACTAGGGGGCAGGGTGGTCAGCCCCAGCATTTT. The whole variable domain, filled in from reference TRBV28 and TRBJ1-5, reads DVKVTQSSRYLVKRTGEKVFLECVQDMDHENMFWYRQDPGLGLRLIYFSYDVKMKEKGDIPEGYSVSREKKERFSLILESASTNQTSMYLCASSTRGQGGQPQHFGDGTRLSIL.

The rearrangement uses TRBV4-1 and TRBJ1-5; D is uncertain. The CDR3 spans 15 residues. Trimming cost V 0 bases and J 6 bases, with 12 bases left between them. Germline CDR1 MGHRA, CDR2 YSYEKL. CDR3 DNA: TGCGCCAGCAGCCAAGAGGGCGCGTCTGCTCAGCCCCAGCATTTT. This gives the protein CASSQEGASAQPQHF.